This T cell receptor beta chain was documented in a study of blood T cell repertoires in COVID-19. Study information: The analysed material was cDNA or gDNA that came from T cells, B-cell-depleted T cells, or PBMCs.

Germline CDR1 reads MGHRA; CDR2 reads YSYEKL. The CDR3 totals 18 residues. Trimming shortened V by 1 base and J by 3 bases, and 22 bases separated the two germline ends. Participant-reported clinical history was the basis for cohort assignment. Recovered status applied to Cohort 3 donors who had two consecutive negative PCRs. It also applied to those with clearance or with symptom resolution. Original analysis: Reference gene primer amplification gave nucleated cell count estimates. Some clones are missing from TCRdb's copy, which holds only in-frame ones; the method was immunoSEQ multiplex PCR. D and trimming were read from the DNA, whereas the V and J calls and clone size are those reported in that table. The profile shows approximately 300,000 clones, 65% to 90% of them singletons.

Sequencing input: PBMCs or T cells enriched from blood (not recorded which). The source of this sequence is a woman under 30 who had recovered from COVID-19. The V gene is TRBV4-1, the J gene TRBJ2-7; weak D call: TRBD1 (6 bases). CDR3 nucleotides: TGCGCCAGCAGCCAAGCCTTCAGCCCCGGGACATTCAGCTACGAGCAGTACTTC. Residues: CASSQAFSPGTFSYEQYF.